This T cell receptor (beta chain) was recorded in a study of T cell changes during pregnancy in multiple sclerosis. Method: immunoSEQ multiplex PCR; TCRdb's copy keeps in-frame clones and lacks some. Found here are more than 90,000 clones, around nine tenths of them singletons; the top ten hold more than 1.5%. This clone was picked up a small number of times. The CDR3 contains 14 residues. Germline CDR1 GTSNPN, CDR2 SVGIG (reference sequence). Germline trimming cut 3 bases from V and 4 bases from J; bases unmatched to any gene: 6. This receptor was obtained from a female donor with multiple sclerosis, enrolled in a pregnancy study. V is TRBV30 and J is TRBJ1-2, with 9 bases that match TRBD1. The sample consisted of peripheral blood, taken in the third trimester of pregnancy. The CDR3 region has the DNA TGTGCCTGGAGCCTCACAGGGGGCCCCTATGGCTACACCTTC. Residues: CAWSLTGGPYGYTF.